This T cell receptor (beta chain) was captured in a study of shared clonotypes between healthy human individuals. Positive CCR7 selection of CD45RO-negative cells yielded the naive CD8 cells, and terminally differentiated effector memory CD45RA+ cells were excluded. TCRdb's copy holds only in-frame clones and misses some; the assay was immunoSEQ multiplex PCR. Of under 700,000 clones listed, 90% to 95% are singletons. The study's findings and limits: Shared clonotypes: roughly 4.7% naive CD4, around 4% naive CD8, less than 2.5% memory CD4, about 0.4% memory CD8.

Germline CDR1 reads DFQATT; CDR2 reads SNEGSKA (reference sequence). This CDR3 has 10 residues. V lost 4 bases to trimming and J lost 5 bases, with 5 bases between them. About this clone itself: Its antigen is still unknown.

The rearrangement uses TRBV20-1 and TRBJ1-2; D is undetermined. Sequencing was carried out using naive CD8+ T cells sorted from blood. The clonotype was recovered from a woman in her thirties in good health. This CDR3 is CSAIEYGYTF. The CDR3 DNA sequence: TGCAGTGCTATCGAATATGGCTACACCTTC.